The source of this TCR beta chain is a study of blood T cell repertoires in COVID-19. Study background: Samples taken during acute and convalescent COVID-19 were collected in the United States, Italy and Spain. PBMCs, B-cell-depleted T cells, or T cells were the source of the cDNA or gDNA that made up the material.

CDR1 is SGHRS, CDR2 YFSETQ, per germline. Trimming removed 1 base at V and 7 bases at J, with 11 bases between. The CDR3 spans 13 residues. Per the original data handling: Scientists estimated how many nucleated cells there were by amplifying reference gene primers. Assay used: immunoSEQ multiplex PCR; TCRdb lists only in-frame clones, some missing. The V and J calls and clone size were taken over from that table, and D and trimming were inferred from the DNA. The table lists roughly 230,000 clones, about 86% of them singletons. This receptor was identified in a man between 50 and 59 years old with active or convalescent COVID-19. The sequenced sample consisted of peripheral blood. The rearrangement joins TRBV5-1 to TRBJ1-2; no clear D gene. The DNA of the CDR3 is TGCGCCAGCAGCTTGTCGGGGTTAGGTGGCTACACCTTC. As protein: CASSLSGLGGYTF.